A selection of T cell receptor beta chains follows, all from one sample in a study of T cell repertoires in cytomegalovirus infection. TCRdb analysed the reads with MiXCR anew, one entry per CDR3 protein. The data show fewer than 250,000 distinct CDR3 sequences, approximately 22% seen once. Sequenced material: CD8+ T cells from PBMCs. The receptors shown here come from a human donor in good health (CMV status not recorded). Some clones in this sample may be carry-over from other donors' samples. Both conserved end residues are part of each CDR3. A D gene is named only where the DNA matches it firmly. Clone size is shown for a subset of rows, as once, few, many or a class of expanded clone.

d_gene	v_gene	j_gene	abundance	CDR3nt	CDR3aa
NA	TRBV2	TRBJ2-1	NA	TGTGCCAGCAGTCCGGACAGCAGGATGTACAATGAGCAGTTCTTC	CASSPDSRMYNEQFF
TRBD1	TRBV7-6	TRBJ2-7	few	TGTGCCAGCAGCTTAGGGCAGGGGGCGATCTACGAGCAGTACTTC	CASSLGQGAIYEQYF
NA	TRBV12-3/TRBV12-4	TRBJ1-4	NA	TGTGCCAGCAGTTACTCGTCTCTTGAAAAACTGTTTTTT	CASSYSSLEKLFF
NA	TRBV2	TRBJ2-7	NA	TGTGCCAGCAGTGGGACAGCAAGCTCCTACGAGCAGTACTTC	CASSGTASSYEQYF
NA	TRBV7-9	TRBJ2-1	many	TGTGCCAGCAGCTTGACCTACAATGAGCAGTTCTTC	CASSLTYNEQFF
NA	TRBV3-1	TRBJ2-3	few	TGTGCCAGCAGCCAGGGGGGGCGGAGCACAGATACGCAGTATTTT	CASSQGGRSTDTQYF
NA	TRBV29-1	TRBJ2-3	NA	TGCAGCGTTGAATTGGGTGGTGGAGATACGCAGTATTTT	CSVELGGGDTQYF
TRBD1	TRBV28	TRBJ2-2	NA	TGTGCCAGCAACCACGGGACAGGGCTACCCGGGGAGCTGTTTTTT	CASNHGTGLPGELFF
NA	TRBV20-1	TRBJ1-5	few	TGCAGTGCTACCCCGGGGTATAGCAATCAGCCCCAGCATTTT	CSATPGYSNQPQHF
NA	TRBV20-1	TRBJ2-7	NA	TGCAGTGCTAGCCGGGGGATCGGGTCCTACGAGCAGTACTTC	CSASRGIGSYEQYF
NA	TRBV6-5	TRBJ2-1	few	TGTGCCAGCAAGGTCAGCCGGATGTCGTACAATGAGCAGTTCTTC	CASKVSRMSYNEQFF
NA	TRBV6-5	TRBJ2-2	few	TGTGCCAGCAGTTACGACAGGATAGCGCCTGGCCCCGGGGAGCTGTTTTTT	CASSYDRIAPGPGELFF
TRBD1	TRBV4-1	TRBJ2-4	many	TGCGCCAGCAGCCAAGAGGGACAGGGGGCCAAAAACATTCAGTACTTC	CASSQEGQGAKNIQYF
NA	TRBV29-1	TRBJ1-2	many	TGCAGCGTTGAACTAGATAACTATGGCTACACCTTC	CSVELDNYGYTF
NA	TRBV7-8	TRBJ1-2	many	TGTGCCAGCAGCTCATTGGGACGGGGAAACTATGGCTACACCTTC	CASSSLGRGNYGYTF
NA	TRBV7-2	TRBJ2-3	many	TGTGCCAGCAGCTTAGATGTCTTCGAGGGGGGGCCGTTTACCCTGACAGATACGCAGTATTTT	CASSLDVFEGGPFTLTDTQYF
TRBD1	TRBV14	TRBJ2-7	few	TGTGCCAGCAGCCAAGATGAGGGACAGGGGTGGTACGAGCAGTACTTC	CASSQDEGQGWYEQYF
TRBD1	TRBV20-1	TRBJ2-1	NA	TGCAGTGCTAGCACCGGGACAGTTTACAATGAGCAGTTCTTC	CSASTGTVYNEQFF
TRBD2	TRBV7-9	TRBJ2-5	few	TGTGCCAGCAGCTTAGCTGTCGGGGGGACCCAAGAGACCCAGTACTTC	CASSLAVGGTQETQYF